This record concerns one T cell receptor (beta chain) sequence. The antigen this receptor binds is unknown. No much larger clonotype is one base removed from it; base qualities were not supplied. This entry belongs to a study of naive and memory T cell subsets (dated by TCRdb to about 2017). Broadly, across the study: An open-source, UMI-based TCR alpha and beta sequencing pipeline was applied to sorted naive and memory peripheral blood T cell subsets. Complete agreement was observed between the functional CMV T cell responses and the IgG serology results. RNA was DNase-treated and reverse transcribed with TCR constant-region primers, mostly using SuperScript III.

Separate amplification of TCR alpha and beta chain libraries was performed from the second PCR step onward. Donor CMV status was determined by IFNgamma production from CD4+ T cells after overnight stimulation of fresh PBMCs with CMV viral lysate. CD4 T cells were positively selected with Miltenyi beads, followed by positive selection of CD8 T cells from the CD4-negative fraction. Cells stained for CD3, CD4, CD8, CD45RA, CD27 and a live/dead dye were sorted on a BD Aria II into four subsets by CD45RA and CD27. A few healthy volunteers provided blood, and the blood of each volunteer was split into CD4 and CD8 T cells and then into four differentiation subsets. Around 120 ml of peripheral blood was collected from each donor, and PBMC were isolated from the blood using Ficoll-Paque PLUS density-gradient centrifugation. The sorted cells were lysed in RLT buffer, after which RNA was extracted using a Qiagen RNeasy kit and kept at -80 degrees C.

Library construction relied on UMI-ligation and nested PCR. To cover both TRBC1 and TRBC2, the beta constant-region primer consisted of an equimolar mix of two oligonucleotides. Four rounds of PCR, combining the SP2 primer with nested alpha and beta constant-region primers, were used to amplify the ligated cDNA. A single-stranded oligonucleotide carrying the SP2 primer and a 12-nucleotide UMI was ligated to the 3' end of the cDNA by T4 RNA ligase 1. Incubation of the ligation reaction was carried out at 16 degrees C for about 18-25 hours. PCR2 was usually performed as a SYBR Green qPCR and halted at a preset threshold so that over-amplification would not occur. Every purification after the first one was done using Agencourt AMPure XP magnetic beads. Library amounts were measured by Qubit and library quality was assessed on a TapeStation, where the main peak was expected at around 650 bp. Pooled libraries were sequenced on an Illumina MiSeq using v2 2x251 paired-end kits, and typically roughly 0.95-2.2 million reads were obtained per sample. Libraries were pooled at about 4 nM per sample, and 5-7% PhiX was added to improve cluster recognition. The original methods were these. Decombinator assigned V and J genes to Demultiplexor-processed FASTQ reads by tag matching, allowing a single base-pair mismatch. Collapsinator relied on UMIs to fix sequencing errors as well as frequency errors caused by PCR heterogeneity. TCRs were translated and CDR3s were extracted from the conserved cysteine to the FGXG phenylalanine by CDR3Translator, with non-productive sequences being flagged. Repertoires were subsampled to equal numbers of UMI-defined TCRs before Gini, Shannon entropy and inverse Simpson indices were calculated. Clonotype abundance distributions were fitted to a power law by maximum likelihood within the linear range. Similar UMI counts, unique TCR numbers and clonal distributions were obtained with the pipeline and with MIGEC on one naive CD8 sample. A set of under 8,500 CMV-associated CDR3 sequences, compiled from VDJdb and a published dataset, was used to search the repertoires. Through fastp at Q25 and MiXCR, TCRdb rebuilt clones from the public reads, retaining in-frame beta chains. All rows with the same CDR3 protein become a single entry with the most common DNA and genes. TCRdb's processing, not the authors' own work, is the source of the V and J calls. The sample includes 95,000 to 150,000 distinct CDR3 sequences, with over 30% observed a single time. The leading ten clones occupy around 0.92% of the sample.

CDR1 and CDR2 were assigned from the germline V gene (reference sequence) as LNHNV and YYDKDF. CDR3 length: 16 amino acids, cysteine to phenylalanine. CDR3 DNA only is kept here, 48 bases in frame from base 1. Trimmed from V: 1 base; trimmed from J: 1 base; junction bases lacking a gene match: 3. On the study overall, not on this receptor specifically: Following error correction, more than 95% of naive TCR sequences occurred only once, which made naive abundance distributions much steeper than those of memory subsets. In both CD4 and CD8 cells, a rise in Gini index and a fall in Shannon and inverse Simpson diversity were observed from naive through CM, EM and EMRA. RNA-based TCR counts may be influenced by expression changes linked to T cell activation and differentiation. A power law was followed by TCR abundance, with an exponent that differed between naive and memory subsets but was consistent across the three individuals. Single alpha or beta chain sequences, rather than paired alpha/beta receptors, were used to define clonotypes. The repertoire findings for the naive and memory subsets could not be validated against a ground truth because none was available.

The sequence came from a human donor in good health. What was sequenced was central memory CD4+ T cells from blood. The cell subset or site label here, explained by the study, means: central memory, CD45RA- CD27+. The chain links TRBV15 with TRBJ2-2, and TRBD2 aligns with 7 junction nucleotides. The nucleotide sequence is TGTGCCACCAGCAGAGGGGTAGCGGGGAACACCGGGGAGCTGTTTTTT. Its coded protein is CATSRGVAGNTGELFF.